This T cell receptor beta chain was captured by sequencing in a study of response to subunit inactivated influenza vaccine. In the case of this clonotype: The antigen is unknown.

V was pared by 1 base and J by 7 bases, with 10 bases between. This CDR3 region has 13 residues. Study-wide results and caveats: Few new T cells, the authors suggested, are recruited by each seasonal influenza vaccination.

TCRdb re-derived calls from the RT-PCR reads in MiXCR, one entry per CDR3 protein. The profile covers roughly 700,000 distinct CDR3 sequences, with around a sixth appearing a single time and approximately 10% taken by the ten largest. This sample comprised PBMCs from blood, obtained roughly 12 days after vaccination. The sequence derives from a man in his forties or fifties who received an inactivated influenza vaccine. The chain has TRBV12-3 or TRBV12-4 and TRBJ2-5; D not certain. This chain's CDR3 is CASSLGDVGTQYF. As DNA, the CDR3 is TGTGCCAGCAGTTTAGGGGATGTCGGGACCCAGTACTTC.